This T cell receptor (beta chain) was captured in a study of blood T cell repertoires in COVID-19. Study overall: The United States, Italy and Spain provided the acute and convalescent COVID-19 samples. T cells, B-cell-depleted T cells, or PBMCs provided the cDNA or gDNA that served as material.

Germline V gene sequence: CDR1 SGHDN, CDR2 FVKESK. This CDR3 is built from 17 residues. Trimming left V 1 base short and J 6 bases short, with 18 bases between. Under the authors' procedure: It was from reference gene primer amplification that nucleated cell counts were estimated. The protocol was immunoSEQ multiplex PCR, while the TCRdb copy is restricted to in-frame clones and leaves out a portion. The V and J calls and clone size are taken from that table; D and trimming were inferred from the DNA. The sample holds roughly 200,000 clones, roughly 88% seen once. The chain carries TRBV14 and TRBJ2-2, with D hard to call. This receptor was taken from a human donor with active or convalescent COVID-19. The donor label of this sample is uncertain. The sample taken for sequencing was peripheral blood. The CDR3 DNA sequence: TGTGCCAGCAGCCAAGGAATCCGGAGTGGGTCTCCCGGGGAGCTGTTTTTT. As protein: CASSQGIRSGSPGELFF.